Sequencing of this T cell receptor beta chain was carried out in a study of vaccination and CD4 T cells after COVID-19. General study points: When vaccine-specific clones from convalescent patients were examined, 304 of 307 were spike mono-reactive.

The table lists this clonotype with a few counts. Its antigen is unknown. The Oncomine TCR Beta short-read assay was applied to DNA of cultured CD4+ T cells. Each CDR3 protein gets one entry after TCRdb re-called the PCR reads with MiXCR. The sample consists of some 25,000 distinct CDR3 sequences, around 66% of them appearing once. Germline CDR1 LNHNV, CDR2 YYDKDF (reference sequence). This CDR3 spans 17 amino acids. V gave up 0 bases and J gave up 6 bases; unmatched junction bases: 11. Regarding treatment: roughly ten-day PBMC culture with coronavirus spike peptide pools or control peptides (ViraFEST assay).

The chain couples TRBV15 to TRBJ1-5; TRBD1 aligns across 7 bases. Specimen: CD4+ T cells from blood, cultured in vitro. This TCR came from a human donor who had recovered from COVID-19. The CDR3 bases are TGTGCCACCAGCAGAGATTCAGGGGGGGGATGGATTCAGCCCCAGCATTTT. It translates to CATSRDSGGGWIQPQHF.